Included here is one T cell receptor beta chain sequence, with context. Its antigen remains unidentified. Unmatched junction bases numbered 10, after V lost 5 bases and J lost 3 bases. Germline CDR1 and CDR2: SEHNR and FQNEAQ (reference sequence). CDR3 size: 16 residues. Of the isolated RNA, all was reverse transcribed, and so the sequenced material was expressed TCRB transcripts. Measured with immunoSEQ multiplex PCR; TCRdb has only the in-frame clones, and not every one. The sample shows 250,000 to 300,000 clones, 13% to 15% of them seen only once. A single heparinised blood sample, averaging about 120 mL, was obtained per donor. Purities in excess of 95% were seen in all sorted populations. The sample originates from a study of beta chain features in type 1 diabetes. Study-wide results and limits: Researchers report that Type 1 diabetes patients had moderately but significantly shorter TCRB CDR3s across all four CD4+ subsets.

This TCR was sampled from a man aged 25-45 years with type 1 diabetes. This chain joins TRBV7-9 and TRBJ2-3, with 8 bases aligning to TRBD2. Input material: naive CD4+ T cells from blood. The DNA for the CDR3 is TGTGCCAGCAGCAAACTTAGCGGGATCGCGACAGATACGCAGTATTTT. It yields the protein CASSKLSGIATDTQYF.